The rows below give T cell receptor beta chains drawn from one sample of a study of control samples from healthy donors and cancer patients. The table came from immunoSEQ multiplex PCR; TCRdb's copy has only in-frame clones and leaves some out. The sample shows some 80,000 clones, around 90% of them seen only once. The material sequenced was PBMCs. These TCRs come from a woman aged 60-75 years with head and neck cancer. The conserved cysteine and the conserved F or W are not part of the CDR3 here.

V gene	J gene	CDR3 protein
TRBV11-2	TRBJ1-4	ASSRGAVSGKLF
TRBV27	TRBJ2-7	ASRLLAPAYEQY
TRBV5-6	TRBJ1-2	ASSFTGVYGYT
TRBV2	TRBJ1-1	ASSDRQTNTEAF
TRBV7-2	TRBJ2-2	ASSFWASGNGELF
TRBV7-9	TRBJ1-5	ASSLGQKKPQH
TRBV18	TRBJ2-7	ASSRLGASSVYEQY
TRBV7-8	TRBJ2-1	ASSPVGGVWNEQF
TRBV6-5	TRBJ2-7	ASSTRGEEY
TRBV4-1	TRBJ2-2	ASSQGTGNTGELF
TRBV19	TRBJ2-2	ASSHRNTGELF
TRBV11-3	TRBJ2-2	ASSLGGGRAGELF